These 29 T cell receptor beta chains came from one sample sequenced in a study of T cell changes during pregnancy in multiple sclerosis. Assay: immunoSEQ multiplex PCR; the TCRdb copy retains only in-frame clones and omits some. The table records tens of thousands of clones, under 90% of them present only once. The sample consisted of peripheral blood, taken after pregnancy. The receptors derive from a female donor in good health, enrolled as a control in a pregnancy study.

V and J are TRBV2 and TRBJ2-1; 8 bases map to TRBD2. After removal of 3 bases from V and 9 bases from J, the junction contained 13 bases not matched to a gene. Germline values: CDR1 SNHLY, CDR2 FYNNEI. This CDR3 has 16 residues. This CDR3 is CASSEVEAGVRGEQFF. The CDR3 DNA reads TGTGCCAGCAGTGAGGTGGAAGCGGGAGTAAGGGGTGAGCAGTTCTTC. The full variable domain, completed using reference TRBV2 and TRBJ2-1, is EPEVTQTPSHQVTQMGQEVILRCVPISNHLYFYWYRQILGQKVEFLVSFYNNEISEKSEIFDDQFSVERPDGSNFTLKIRSTKLEDSAMYFCASSEVEAGVRGEQFFGPGTRLTVL.

The chain couples TRBV7-9 to TRBJ1-2; D is perhaps TRBD1 (6 bases). With 5 bases removed from V and 9 bases from J, the gap between germline ends came to 16 bases. The CDR3 is 13 amino acids. CDR1 and CDR2 from the germline V gene are SEHNR and FQNEAQ (reference sequence). CDR3 DNA sequence: TGTGCCAGCAGCCAGGACAGCCGGGGTAGCTACACCTTC. Translating gives CASSQDSRGSYTF.

The V call is TRBV6-1, the J call TRBJ2-1, with 9 bases fitting TRBD2. The ends lost 8 bases at V and 6 bases at J; junction bases unmatched: 8. The CDR3 covers 14 residues. The germline gives CDR1 MNHNS, CDR2 SASEGT. CDR3 bases: TGTGCCAGCCGGTTAGCGGGGGCAATCAATGAGCAGTTCTTC. This codes for CASRLAGAINEQFF.

V gene TRBV7-2 combines with J gene TRBJ1-1, with D perhaps matching TRBD1 (5 bases). V lost 1 base and J 7 bases, leaving 16 bases between the germline ends. The germline V gene has CDR1 SGHTA and CDR2 FQGNSA. CDR3 length: 15 amino acids. CDR3 amino acids: CASSLEGQGVSEAFF. The CDR3 region has the DNA TGTGCCAGCAGCTTAGAAGGCCAGGGTGTCAGTGAAGCTTTCTTT.

This chain links TRBV11-3 with TRBJ1-1; D gene uncertain. The CDR3 has 15 amino acids. V gave up 5 bases and J gave up 3 bases, with 16 bases separating them. Germline V gene data show CDR1 as SGHNT and CDR2 as YENEEA. The CDR3 DNA reads TGTGCCAGCAGCCTCCTGAGGGCTTGGGACACTGAAGCTTTCTTT. Protein sequence: CASSLLRAWDTEAFF.

This chain links TRBV5-1 with TRBJ1-5; D is perhaps TRBD1 (5 bases). Germline lookup yields CDR1 SGHRS and CDR2 YFSETQ. The CDR3 runs to 15 residues. V was shortened by 2 bases and J by 3 bases, with 12 bases between the two germline ends. The chain's CDR3 is CASSLTAGSNQPQHF. CDR3 DNA: TGCGCCAGCAGCTTAACCGCAGGGTCCAATCAGCCCCAGCATTTT.

CDR3 region: CASSRSGTGDSYEQYF. The CDR3 coding sequence is TGCGCCAGCAGCCGTTCCGGGACAGGGGACTCCTACGAGCAGTACTTC. The rearrangement uses TRBV5-1 and TRBJ2-7, with 10 bases identical to TRBD1. The CDR3 has 16 residues. Germline V CDR1 and CDR2: SGHRS, YFSETQ. With 4 bases clipped from V and 0 bases from J, the junction kept 7 bases outside the gene matches.

The chain uses TRBV14 and TRBJ2-7; a possible D gene is TRBD1 (5 bases). Trimming took off 4 bases at V and 4 bases at J, with 14 bases between the two ends. Germline values: CDR1 SGHDN, CDR2 FVKESK. CDR3 length: 14 residues. CDR3 bases: TGTGCCAGCAGCCCGCAGGGCATAGCATACGAGCAGTACTTC. Amino acid sequence: CASSPQGIAYEQYF.

J is TRBJ1-2 and V is TRBV6-1; 8 nucleotides agree with TRBD1. This CDR3 is built from 13 residues. The germline V gene encodes CDR1 MNHNS and CDR2 SASEGT. J lost 6 bases, V lost 5 bases, and 5 bases had no gene match. In nucleotides, the CDR3 is TGTGCCAGCAGTAGGGGGACAGGAGATGGCTACACCTTC. Protein: CASSRGTGDGYTF.

The rearrangement joins TRBV19 to TRBJ2-2, with 8 nucleotides matching TRBD1. V trimming: 2 bases; J trimming: 6 bases; junction bases outside the gene matches: 5. The CDR3 contains 15 residues. CDR1 and CDR2 (germline): LNHDA, SQIVND (reference sequence). CDR3 bases: TGTGCCAGTAGTATAATGGCAGGGGGCTCCGGGGAGCTGTTTTTT. This encodes CASSIMAGGSGELFF.

This clone has more than one count but fewer than ten. The rearrangement joins TRBV4-3 to TRBJ2-1; no reliable D call. Trimming left V 1 base short and J 4 bases short, with 11 bases between. The CDR3 length is 15 residues. The germline V gene has CDR1 LGHNA and CDR2 YSLEER. The CDR3 nucleotides read TGCGCCAGCAGCCAAGTCCCGGTACCTTACAATGAGCAGTTCTTC. Translated, it gives CASSQVPVPYNEQFF.

J is TRBJ1-5 and V is TRBV7-9; 8 bases fit TRBD1. V lost 4 bases to trimming and J lost 0 bases; unmatched junction nucleotides: 2. CDR1 is SEHNR, CDR2 FQNEAQ, per germline (reference sequence). The CDR3 sequence is 15 residues long. CDR3 protein: CASSSGTGSNQPQHF. The CDR3 region has the DNA TGTGCCAGCAGCTCCGGGACAGGTAGCAATCAGCCCCAGCATTTT.

The chain employs TRBV30 and TRBJ1-1; the D is unclear. The CDR3 contains 13 residues. V dropped 0 bases and J dropped 3 bases, with 8 bases sitting between them. Germline values: CDR1 GTSNPN, CDR2 SVGIG (reference sequence). The CDR3 DNA reads TGTGCCTGGAGTGTACGGGGTCACACTGAAGCTTTCTTT. It translates to CAWSVRGHTEAFF. Combining the CDR3 with reference TRBV30 and TRBJ1-1 gives the whole variable domain SQTIHQWPATLVQPVGSPLSLECTVEGTSNPNLYWYRQAAGRGLQLLFYSVGIGQISSEVPQNLSASRPQDRQFILSSKKLLLSDSGFYLCAWSVRGHTEAFFGQGTRLTVV.

V gene TRBV2 combines with J gene TRBJ1-1; weak D call: TRBD1 (5 bases). The CDR3 runs 16 residues. V gave up 3 bases and J gave up 1 base, with 15 bases separating them. The germline V gene encodes CDR1 SNHLY and CDR2 FYNNEI. The CDR3 here is CASSEGGIVWNTEAFF. The CDR3 DNA follows: TGTGCCAGCAGTGAGGGGGGGATAGTTTGGAACACTGAAGCTTTCTTT.

J is TRBJ1-2 and V is TRBV27, with D perhaps TRBD1 (6 bases). This CDR3 region has 14 residues. V lost 7 bases and J lost 4, with 16 bases in between. Germline V CDR1 and CDR2: MNHEY, SMNVEV (reference sequence). Here the CDR3 reads CASKVNQGSYGYTF. In nucleotides, the CDR3 is TGTGCCAGCAAAGTCAATCAGGGGAGCTATGGCTACACCTTC.

V usage is TRBV6-1 and J usage is TRBJ2-7, with 9 bases fitting TRBD1. CDR1 and CDR2 (germline): MNHNS, SASEGT. Trimming cost V 8 bases and J 5 bases; bases outside gene matches: 7. CDR3 length: 13 amino acids. The CDR3 spells CASGNRGHDEQYF. CDR3 DNA sequence: TGTGCCAGCGGTAACAGGGGGCACGACGAGCAGTACTTC.

The V gene is TRBV5-4, the J gene TRBJ2-1; TRBD1 aligns across 9 bases. The germline gives CDR1 SGHNT, CDR2 YYREEE (reference sequence). This CDR3 comprises 16 residues. V shed 3 bases, J shed 9 bases, and the junction held 13 bases outside the gene matches. This chain's CDR3 is CASSYSGTGRRSEQFF. CDR3 sequence (DNA): TGTGCCAGCAGCTACTCCGGGACAGGGAGGAGAAGTGAGCAGTTCTTC.

The rearrangement uses TRBV10-3 and TRBJ2-5; 7 nucleotides agree with TRBD2. V dropped 5 bases and J dropped 4; count of bases not matched to a gene: 7. CDR3 size: 14 residues. Looked up from germline, CDR1 is ENHRY and CDR2 is SYGVKD. The CDR3: CAISRGREGETQYF. For the CDR3, the DNA is TGTGCCATCAGTCGGGGGAGGGAGGGAGAGACCCAGTACTTC.

The gene calls are TRBV6-6 and TRBJ2-5, with 7 bases identical to TRBD2. The germline V gene encodes CDR1 MNHNY and CDR2 SVGAGI (reference sequence). This CDR3 is 12 amino acids long. Germline trimming cut 4 bases from V and 8 bases from J; bases unmatched to any gene: 4. The CDR3, as DNA: TGTGCCAGCAGTTCCACGGGGGGAACCCAGTACTTC. It is translated as CASSSTGGTQYF.

The chain carries TRBV5-1 and TRBJ1-2; no definite D call. Trimming took 0 bases from V and 7 from J, leaving 13 bases between them. CDR3 length: 14 amino acids. Per the germline V gene, CDR1 is SGHRS and CDR2 is YFSETQ. The CDR3 DNA reads TGCGCCAGCAGCTTGGATTCCGGGTATGGTGGCTACACCTTC. Protein: CASSLDSGYGGYTF.

The gene calls are TRBV2 and TRBJ2-3, with 8 bases lining up with TRBD2. The CDR3 has 15 residues. With 4 bases clipped from V and 2 bases from J, the junction kept 5 bases outside the gene matches. Looked up from germline, CDR1 is SNHLY and CDR2 is FYNNEI. The CDR3 region is CASSGGGLATDTQYF. The CDR3 bases are TGTGCCAGCAGTGGGGGCGGACTAGCCACAGATACGCAGTATTTT.

The CDR3 bases are TGTGCCAGCAGTTACACGGGTTACGAGCAGTACTTC. It is translated as CASSYTGYEQYF. This chain joins TRBV6-6 and TRBJ2-7; no firm D call. The CDR3 is 12 residues long. V was cut by 2 bases and J by 4 bases, with 6 bases left in between. The germline CDR1 and CDR2 sequences are MNHNY and SVGAGI (reference sequence).

The chain couples TRBV5-6 to TRBJ1-5; the D is unclear. There are 18 residues in the CDR3. Germline CDR1 reads SGHDT; CDR2 reads YYEEEE. V was pared by 2 bases and J by 4 bases, with 22 bases between. In nucleotides, the CDR3 is TGTGCCAGCAGCTTCATGGGCCAAGAGAGGAGGGATAATCAGCCCCAGCATTTT. Translating it yields CASSFMGQERRDNQPQHF.

A remark on this clone: A read error may account for a junction end that differs from germline. V gene TRBV27 combines with J gene TRBJ2-7; 10 nucleotides line up with TRBD1. Germline CDR1 and CDR2: MNHEY and SMNVEV (reference sequence). There are 12 residues in the CDR3. The CDR3 sequence: CASSFTDRGLHF. For the CDR3, the DNA is TGTGCCAGCAGTTTCACCGACAGGGGGCTTCACTTC.

The chain uses TRBV5-8 and TRBJ2-7, with 13 bases fitting TRBD2. The junction had 9 bases not matched to a gene; V was cut back by 4 bases and J by 5 bases. There are 16 residues in the CDR3. CDR1 and CDR2 (germline): SGHTS, YDEGEE. The CDR3 coding sequence is TGTGCCAGCAGCCCCGGACTAGCGGGAGTACCTAACGAGCAGTACTTC. Translating gives CASSPGLAGVPNEQYF.

This chain uses TRBV5-4 with TRBJ1-1; 7 bases agree with TRBD1. Germline CDR1 and CDR2: SGHNT and YYREEE (reference sequence). CDR3 size: 13 residues. J was trimmed by 7 bases and V by 0 bases; bases with no gene match: 3. Written as DNA, the CDR3 is TGTGCCAGCAGCTTGGTGGGGACAGTTGAAGCTTTCTTT. Amino acids: CASSLVGTVEAFF.

The J gene is TRBJ2-2, the V gene TRBV29-1; 11 bases are shared with TRBD1. CDR1 is SQVTM and CDR2 is ANQGSEA in the germline V gene. The V gene end was trimmed by 6 bases and the J gene end by 0 bases; junction bases not matched to a gene: 3. The CDR3 covers 15 residues. As DNA, the CDR3 is TGCAGCGTGGGGGGACAGGGGGCGAACACCGGGGAGCTGTTTTTT. Protein sequence: CSVGGQGANTGELFF.

This CDR3 is CASSYSGARNTGELFF. CDR3 bases: TGTGCCAGCAGTTACTCGGGGGCCAGGAACACCGGGGAGCTGTTTTTT. This chain links TRBV6-5 with TRBJ2-2; D possibly corresponds to TRBD1 (6 bases). CDR1 is MNHEY and CDR2 is SVGAGI in the germline V gene. Deletions cut 0 bases from V and 1 base from J, with 9 bases between. This CDR3 has 16 amino acids.

This chain connects TRBV29-1 to TRBJ2-4, with no clear D. The germline gives CDR1 SQVTM, CDR2 ANQGSEA. V was shortened by 3 bases and J by 0 bases, with 6 bases between the two germline ends. The CDR3 extends over 13 amino acids. The CDR3 region is CSVEVVAKNIQYF. CDR3 DNA sequence: TGCAGCGTTGAGGTAGTAGCCAAAAACATTCAGTACTTC.